The clone carrying this T cell receptor beta chain was found many times. Antigen specificity is unknown. The sequence runs out 3 residues before the end of the CDR3; the remainder is reconstructed from the germline J gene. Heparinized whole blood, about 4.5 to 9 ml, came from each donor. This specimen comes from a study of T cell clonality in common variable immunodeficiency. Study observations and caveats: CVID subjects showed higher TCRbeta clonality than healthy controls.

The repertoire was sequenced with immunoSEQ multiplex PCR; TCRdb's copy has only in-frame clones and lacks some. The repertoire shows around 50,000 clones, none seen only once; the top ten take roughly 6%. The CDR3 contains 14 residues. The germline CDR1 and CDR2 sequences are SGHNT and YYREEE (reference sequence). V and J are TRBV5-4 and TRBJ2-2; tentative D call: TRBD1 (5 bases). The TCR comes from a person between 18 and 75 years old in good health. The specimen was peripheral blood mononuclear cells. The sequenced part of the CDR3 DNA is TGTGCCAGCAGCTTGGTGACTGGGGCCAACGTG. It yields the protein CASSLVTGANV. The full CDR3 protein is CASSLVTGANVLFF. The whole variable domain, remainder taken from reference TRBV5-4 and TRBJ2-2, is ETGVTQSPTHLIKTRGQQVTLRCSSQSGHNTVSWYQQALGQGPQFIFQYYREEENGRGNFPPRFSGLQFPNYSSELNVNALELDDSALYLCASSLVTGANVLFFGEGSRLTVL.